A selection of T cell receptor beta chains follows, all from one sample in a study of cytomegalovirus exposure and HLA in healthy donors. Assay: immunoSEQ multiplex PCR; the TCRdb copy retains only in-frame clones and omits some. The sample includes 150,000 to 200,000 clones, about 80% of them seen just once. The specimen was PBMCs. The receptors were sampled from a man aged 25 to 45 in good health and CMV-seronegative. Each CDR3 is given with its conserved first and last residue. A D gene is named only where the DNA matches it firmly. Not every row has a clone size; where given, it reads once, few, many or a size class.

clone_size j_call cdr3_length d_call v_call cdr3_aa cdr3_nt
few TRBJ2-5 16 TRBD2 TRBV19 CASKGGSGRAFETQYF TGTGCCTCCAAAGGGGGTAGCGGGAGGGCCTTTGAGACCCAGTACTTC
. TRBJ2-2 12 . TRBV6-5 CASSPDSGELFF TGTGCCAGCAGTCCCGACAGCGGGGAGCTGTTTTTT
. TRBJ2-7 14 . TRBV18 CASSPYRDSYEQYF TGTGCCAGCTCCCCCTACAGGGACTCCTACGAGCAGTACTTC
. TRBJ2-7 15 TRBD1 TRBV6-5 CASSYSGQAKYEQYF TGTGCCAGCAGTTACTCGGGACAGGCCAAATACGAGCAGTACTTC
. TRBJ2-7 14 TRBD1 TRBV7-7 CASSLDRISTEQYF TGTGCCAGCAGCTTGGACAGGATCTCTACGGAGCAGTACTTC
. TRBJ2-2 15 TRBD1 TRBV27 CASSLGQGASGELFF TGTGCCAGCAGCCTGGGACAGGGGGCATCCGGGGAGCTGTTTTTT
. TRBJ1-5 14 . TRBV6-5 CASSSPGNNQPQHF TGTGCCAGCAGTTCCCCAGGAAACAATCAGCCCCAGCATTTT
. TRBJ2-1 17 TRBD2 TRBV13 CASSPRIAGLSYNEQFF TGTGCCAGCAGCCCCCGGATAGCGGGGCTCTCCTACAATGAGCAGTTCTTC
few TRBJ2-3 15 . TRBV6-1 CASSVLARDTDTQYF TGTGCCAGCAGTGTCCTAGCGCGTGACACAGATACGCAGTATTTT
. TRBJ2-7 15 TRBD2 TRBV4-2 CASSYSGGRGDEQYF TGTGCCAGCAGCTACAGCGGGGGGAGAGGCGACGAGCAGTACTTC
. TRBJ2-1 15 TRBD2 TRBV7-3 CASSLSSGRGNEQFF TGTGCCAGCAGCTTATCCAGCGGGAGGGGAAATGAGCAGTTCTTC
. TRBJ2-7 15 . TRBV5-4 CASSLGRRFYEGQYF TGTGCCAGCAGCTTGGGACGGCGGTTCTACGAGGGGCAGTACTTC
. TRBJ2-1 15 TRBD2 TRBV2 CASKWTSGNYNEQFF TGTGCCAGCAAATGGACTAGCGGGAACTACAATGAGCAGTTCTTC
once TRBJ1-6 17 TRBD1 TRBV5-6 CASSFNTGGRSNSPLHF TGTGCCAGCAGCTTTAACACAGGGGGCCGGAGTAATTCACCCCTCCACTTT
. TRBJ1-3 16 . TRBV11-2 CASSLGTDSSGNTIYF TGTGCCAGCAGCTTAGGGACCGACAGCTCTGGAAACACCATATATTTT
. TRBJ1-5 17 . TRBV28 CASSLPAGELSNQPQHF TGTGCCAGCAGCCTACCTGCCGGGGAACTTAGCAATCAGCCCCAGCATTTT
. TRBJ2-7 15 TRBD1 TRBV9 CASSPGQGKSYEQYF TGTGCCAGCAGCCCAGGACAGGGGAAATCCTACGAGCAGTACTTC
. TRBJ2-1 16 . TRBV4-1 CASSQSWGRGDHEQFF TGCGCCAGCAGCCAATCTTGGGGAAGGGGTGATCATGAGCAGTTCTTC
. TRBJ1-4 17 TRBD1 TRBV5-1 CASSPDRGSATNEKLFF TGCGCCAGCAGCCCGGACAGGGGCAGTGCAACTAATGAAAAACTGTTTTTT
. TRBJ2-3 12 . TRBV27 CASSSPARVQYF TGTGCCAGCAGTTCACCTGCGAGAGTGCAGTATTTT
few TRBJ2-1 14 . TRBV11-2 CASSFRDFYNEQFF TGTGCCAGCAGCTTCCGGGACTTTTACAATGAGCAGTTCTTC
few TRBJ2-1 14 TRBD2 TRBV5-1 CASSLVQRDNEQFF TGCGCCAGCAGCTTGGTTCAGCGGGATAATGAGCAGTTCTTC
. TRBJ1-2 16 TRBD1 TRBV27 CASSFDGSGTGYGYTF TGTGCCAGCAGTTTCGACGGGTCGGGGACAGGCTATGGCTACACCTTC
. TRBJ1-2 14 . TRBV5-4 CASSLEGQNYGYTF TGTGCCAGCAGCTTGGAGGGGCAAAACTATGGCTACACCTTC
. TRBJ2-1 17 TRBD2 TRBV5-1 CASSPGTSGKVLNEQFF TGCGCCAGCAGCCCGGGGACTAGCGGGAAGGTATTGAATGAGCAGTTCTTC
. TRBJ2-3 14 . TRBV25-1 CASSEYSQGDTQYF TGTGCCAGCAGTGAATATTCGCAGGGAGATACGCAGTATTTT
. TRBJ1-5 15 . TRBV27 CASSSRGVGNQPQHF TGTGCCAGCAGTTCCCGGGGGGTCGGCAATCAGCCCCAGCATTTT
. TRBJ1-5 15 TRBD1 TRBV27 CASSLSGGSNQPQHF TGTGCCAGCAGTTTATCAGGGGGCAGCAATCAGCCCCAGCATTTT
. TRBJ1-1 15 TRBD1 TRBV28 CASSSGTGGATEAFF TGTGCCAGCAGTTCAGGGACAGGGGGAGCCACTGAAGCTTTCTTT
. TRBJ1-4 11 . TRBV10-3 CASGQSEKLFF TGTGCCAGTGGACAGTCTGAAAAACTGTTTTTT
. TRBJ2-5 16 . TRBV6-4 CASSGPYSGPQETQYF TGTGCCAGCAGTGGCCCCTATAGCGGCCCGCAAGAGACCCAGTACTTC
. TRBJ2-7 12 . TRBV15 CATSTNSIEQYF TGTGCCACCAGCACGAACAGCATCGAGCAGTACTTC
. TRBJ2-1 15 TRBD1 TRBV11-2 CASSYGQGSYNEQFF TGTGCCAGCAGTTACGGACAGGGTTCCTACAATGAGCAGTTCTTC
. TRBJ2-5 13 TRBD1 TRBV6-5 CASKTGSPETQYF TGTGCCAGCAAGACAGGGTCGCCAGAGACCCAGTACTTC
. TRBJ2-7 16 TRBD1 TRBV28 CASSFVGQGVSYEQYF TGTGCCAGCAGTTTTGTTGGGCAGGGGGTCTCCTACGAGCAGTACTTC
. TRBJ2-7 14 TRBD1 TRBV9 CASSRDRGPYEQYF TGTGCCAGCAGCCGGGACAGGGGCCCCTACGAGCAGTACTTC
. TRBJ1-2 15 . TRBV6-5 CASSYLGTGNYGYPF TGTGCCAGCAGTTACTTAGGTACCGGGAACTATGGCTACCCCTTC